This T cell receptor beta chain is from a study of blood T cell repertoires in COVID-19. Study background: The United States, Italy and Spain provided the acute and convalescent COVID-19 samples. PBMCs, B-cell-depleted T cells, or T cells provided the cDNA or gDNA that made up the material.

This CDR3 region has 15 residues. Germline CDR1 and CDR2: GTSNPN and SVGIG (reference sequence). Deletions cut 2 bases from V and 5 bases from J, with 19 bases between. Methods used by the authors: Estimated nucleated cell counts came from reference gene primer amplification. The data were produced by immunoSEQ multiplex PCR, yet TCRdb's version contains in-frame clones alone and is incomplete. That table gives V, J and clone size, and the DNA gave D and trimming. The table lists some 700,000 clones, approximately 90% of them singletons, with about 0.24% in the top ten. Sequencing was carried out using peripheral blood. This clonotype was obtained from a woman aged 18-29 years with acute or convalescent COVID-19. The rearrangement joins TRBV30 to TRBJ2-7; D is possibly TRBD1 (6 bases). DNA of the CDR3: TGTGCCTGGAGTAGACCTGGGGTCAGGGGTGACGAGCAGTACTTC. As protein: CAWSRPGVRGDEQYF.